Described below is a single T cell receptor beta chain sequence and its context. Its antigen is currently unknown. The data belong to a study of blood T cells in healthy people across ages. Germline V gene lookup returns CDR1 SQVTM and CDR2 ANQGSEA. CDR3 length: 14 residues. The V end was cut by 4 bases, the J end by 7 bases, with 20 bases between. Findings and caveats of the study: Greater diversity and more naive CD4+ cells were seen in long-lived donors than in aged donors. Diversity figures based on one million T cells were deemed too low.

Through a sample-barcoded 5' primer and a J-beta primer mix, a second PCR was run for roughly 7 to 12 cycles. Any given sample supplied a minimum of 2.5 million CDR3-containing paired-end reads. TCRdb processed the 5' RACE reads anew with MiXCR; each CDR3 protein has one entry. The data show about 1.4 million distinct CDR3 sequences, with approximately 59% seen just once and 6.7% held by the top ten. The specimen was blood. This chain connects TRBV29-1 to TRBJ2-7; the D gene is possibly TRBD1 (5 bases). This TCR derives from a man aged 18 to 29 in good health. The CDR3 protein is CSVGQGTDPNEQYF. The CDR3, as DNA: TGCAGCGTTGGTCAGGGAACAGATCCAAATGAGCAGTACTTC.